A selection of T cell receptor beta chains follows, all from one sample in a study of memory CD8 T cells in hepatitis C reinfection. Some clones are missing from TCRdb's copy, which holds only in-frame ones; the method was immunoSEQ multiplex PCR. The table lists 50,000 or so clones, around nine tenths of them singletons. The sequenced sample was naive CD8+ T cells sorted from blood. The source of these receptors is a man younger than 35 with hepatitis C virus infection. The CDR3 runs from the conserved cysteine through the conserved F or W. The D gene is left open where the match is weak. Clone size, where shown, is once, few, many, or a class for clones that have expanded.

V gene: TRBV7-9
clone size: NA
D gene: NA
J gene: TRBJ1-5
CDR3 DNA: TGTGCCAGCAGCTTCGAGGGTGGCAATCAGCCCCAGCATTTT
CDR3 protein: CASSFEGGNQPQHF

V gene: TRBV6-5
clone size: NA
D gene: NA
J gene: TRBJ2-1
CDR3 DNA: TGTGCCAGCAGTGAACCCGGCGGTTGGGATGAGCAGTTCTTC
CDR3 protein: CASSEPGGWDEQFF

V gene: TRBV2
clone size: NA
D gene: NA
J gene: TRBJ2-7
CDR3 DNA: TGTGCCAGCAGTCCTCAGGCATACGAGCAGTACTTC
CDR3 protein: CASSPQAYEQYF

V gene: TRBV7-9
clone size: NA
D gene: NA
J gene: TRBJ1-2
CDR3 DNA: TGTGCCAGCAGCTTAGGGCTTGATCTCTATGGCTACACCTTC
CDR3 protein: CASSLGLDLYGYTF

V gene: TRBV9
clone size: NA
D gene: TRBD2
J gene: TRBJ2-1
CDR3 DNA: TGTGCCAGCAGCGTAGGGACTAGTGGTGGGGATGAGCAGTTCTTC
CDR3 protein: CASSVGTSGGDEQFF

V gene: TRBV27
clone size: NA
D gene: NA
J gene: TRBJ1-6
CDR3 DNA: TGTGCCAGCTATATGGGGGCCGGGTCGCCCCTCCACTTT
CDR3 protein: CASYMGAGSPLHF

V gene: TRBV6-5
clone size: NA
D gene: NA
J gene: TRBJ1-2
CDR3 DNA: TGTGCCAGCAGGGGAGGACGTCTACATGGCTACACCTTC
CDR3 protein: CASRGGRLHGYTF

V gene: TRBV27
clone size: NA
D gene: NA
J gene: TRBJ1-1
CDR3 DNA: TGTGCCAGCAGTTTAAACTTCGGGGGGAACACTGAAGCTTTCTTT
CDR3 protein: CASSLNFGGNTEAFF

V gene: TRBV5-6
clone size: few
D gene: NA
J gene: TRBJ2-6
CDR3 DNA: TGTGCCAGCAGCCGGCAGGGGATCTCTGGGGCCAACGTCCTGACTTTC
CDR3 protein: CASSRQGISGANVLTF

V gene: TRBV5-4
clone size: NA
D gene: NA
J gene: TRBJ1-1
CDR3 DNA: TGTGCCAGCAGCTTTCAAGGGGCGAACACTGAAGCTTTCTTT
CDR3 protein: CASSFQGANTEAFF

V gene: TRBV14
clone size: NA
D gene: NA
J gene: TRBJ2-2
CDR3 DNA: TGTGCCAGCAGCCAAGATCTGGAGGGGTACGGGGAGCTGTTTTTT
CDR3 protein: CASSQDLEGYGELFF

V gene: TRBV7-2
clone size: NA
D gene: TRBD1
J gene: TRBJ2-3
CDR3 DNA: TGTGCCAGCAGCACCGGGACAGAGAGCTTTCTAGATACGCAGTATTTT
CDR3 protein: CASSTGTESFLDTQYF

V gene: TRBV4-3
clone size: NA
D gene: NA
J gene: TRBJ1-2
CDR3 DNA: TGCGCCAGCAGCCAAGAACTTTCACAGAACTATGGCTACACCTTC
CDR3 protein: CASSQELSQNYGYTF

V gene: TRBV2
clone size: NA
D gene: NA
J gene: TRBJ2-7
CDR3 DNA: TGTGCCAGCAGGGACAGCTCCTACGAGCAGTACTTC
CDR3 protein: CASRDSSYEQYF

V gene: TRBV27
clone size: once
D gene: TRBD2
J gene: TRBJ2-1
CDR3 DNA: TGTGCCAGCAGTTTAGGATTAGCGGGGGGTTTATACAATGAGCAGTTCTTC
CDR3 protein: CASSLGLAGGLYNEQFF

V gene: TRBV4-3
clone size: NA
D gene: NA
J gene: TRBJ1-1
CDR3 DNA: TGCGCCAGCAGCCAAGATCTTAATACTGAAGCTTTCTTT
CDR3 protein: CASSQDLNTEAFF

V gene: TRBV19
clone size: NA
D gene: NA
J gene: TRBJ1-1
CDR3 DNA: TGTGCCAGTAGACGTGTCCACACGAACACTGAAGCTTTCTTT
CDR3 protein: CASRRVHTNTEAFF

V gene: TRBV4-1
clone size: NA
D gene: TRBD1
J gene: TRBJ1-4
CDR3 DNA: TGCGCCAGCAGCCAAGCTGACCGGGACAGGGGACCTAATGAAAAACTGTTTTTT
CDR3 protein: CASSQADRDRGPNEKLFF

V gene: TRBV7-9
clone size: once
D gene: TRBD2
J gene: TRBJ2-1
CDR3 DNA: TGTGCCAGCAGCGAGGGGCTAGCGGGCAATGAGCAGTTCTTC
CDR3 protein: CASSEGLAGNEQFF

V gene: TRBV28
clone size: NA
D gene: NA
J gene: TRBJ2-3
CDR3 DNA: TGTGCCAGCAGTTCCAGGATCGCGGATACGCAGTATTTT
CDR3 protein: CASSSRIADTQYF

V gene: TRBV10-3
clone size: NA
D gene: NA
J gene: TRBJ1-2
CDR3 DNA: TGTGCCATCAGTCCACAGGGCAAATATGGCTACACCTTC
CDR3 protein: CAISPQGKYGYTF

V gene: TRBV7-9
clone size: NA
D gene: TRBD1
J gene: TRBJ2-5
CDR3 DNA: TGTGCCAGCAGCTTAGTAGGACAGGGATTTGAGACCCAGTACTTC
CDR3 protein: CASSLVGQGFETQYF

V gene: TRBV18
clone size: NA
D gene: TRBD2
J gene: TRBJ2-7
CDR3 DNA: TGTGCCAGCTCTGGGACTAGCGGGAGTTACGAGCAGTACTTC
CDR3 protein: CASSGTSGSYEQYF

V gene: TRBV2
clone size: NA
D gene: NA
J gene: TRBJ1-1
CDR3 DNA: TGTGCCAGCAGACCAGGGAACACTGAAGCTTTCTTT
CDR3 protein: CASRPGNTEAFF

V gene: TRBV19
clone size: NA
D gene: NA
J gene: TRBJ2-2
CDR3 DNA: TGTGGGGCCGCGCCGAACACCGGGGAGCTGTTTTTT
CDR3 protein: CGAAPNTGELFF

V gene: TRBV4-1
clone size: NA
D gene: TRBD1
J gene: TRBJ1-5
CDR3 DNA: TGCGCCAGCAGCCAACCGAACAGGGGATCCAATCAGCCCCAGCATTTT
CDR3 protein: CASSQPNRGSNQPQHF

V gene: TRBV25-1
clone size: NA
D gene: TRBD1
J gene: TRBJ1-5
CDR3 DNA: TGTGCCAGCAGTGACGATCCAGACAGGGATCGACAGCCCCAGCATTTT
CDR3 protein: CASSDDPDRDRQPQHF

V gene: TRBV28
clone size: once
D gene: TRBD2
J gene: TRBJ2-2
CDR3 DNA: TGTGCCAGCAGTTTAGGACTAGCGAACACCGGGGAGCTGTTTTTT
CDR3 protein: CASSLGLANTGELFF

V gene: TRBV6-1
clone size: NA
D gene: TRBD2
J gene: TRBJ2-5
CDR3 DNA: TGTGCCAGCAGTGAACTCCAGGGCGGGGGGACCGGGGAGACCCAGTACTTC
CDR3 protein: CASSELQGGGTGETQYF

V gene: TRBV10-3
clone size: NA
D gene: NA
J gene: TRBJ2-5
CDR3 DNA: TGTGCCATCAGGGGGCCCGATCAAGAGACCCAGTACTTC
CDR3 protein: CAIRGPDQETQYF

V gene: TRBV19
clone size: NA
D gene: NA
J gene: TRBJ1-1
CDR3 DNA: TGTGCCAGTAGCCTATCATCGAACACTGAAGCTTTCTTT
CDR3 protein: CASSLSSNTEAFF